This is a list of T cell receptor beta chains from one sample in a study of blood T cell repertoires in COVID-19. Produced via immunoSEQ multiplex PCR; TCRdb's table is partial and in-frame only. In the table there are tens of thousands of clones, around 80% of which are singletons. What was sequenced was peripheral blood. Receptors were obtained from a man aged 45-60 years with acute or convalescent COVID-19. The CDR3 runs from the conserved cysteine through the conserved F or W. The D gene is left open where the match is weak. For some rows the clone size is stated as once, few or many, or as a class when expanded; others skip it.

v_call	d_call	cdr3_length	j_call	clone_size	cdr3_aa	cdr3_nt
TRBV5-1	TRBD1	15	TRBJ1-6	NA	CASSKGDRGYSPLHF	TGCGCCAGCAGCAAAGGGGACAGGGGGTATTCACCCCTCCACTTT
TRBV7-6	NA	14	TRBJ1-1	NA	CASSLGGLGTEAFF	TGTGCCAGCAGCTTGGGGGGGTTGGGCACTGAAGCTTTCTTT
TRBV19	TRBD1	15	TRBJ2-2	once	CASRSGTGGRGELFF	TGTGCCAGTAGATCCGGGACAGGGGGCCGCGGGGAGCTGTTTTTT
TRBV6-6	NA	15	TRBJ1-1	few	CASSYLGQGDTEAFF	TGTGCCAGCAGTTACCTAGGGCAGGGTGACACTGAAGCTTTCTTT
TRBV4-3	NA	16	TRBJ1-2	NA	CASSQDLGDEDYGYTF	TGCGCCAGCAGCCAAGATTTAGGAGATGAGGACTATGGCTACACCTTC
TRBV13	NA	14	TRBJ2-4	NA	CASSLAGAKNIQYF	TGTGCCAGCAGCTTAGCAGGAGCCAAAAACATTCAGTACTTC
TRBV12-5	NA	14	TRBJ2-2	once	CASLGQGRAGELFF	TGTGCTAGCCTCGGGCAGGGAAGGGCCGGGGAGCTGTTTTTT
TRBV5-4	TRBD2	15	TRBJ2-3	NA	CASSLRLAGADTQYF	TGTGCCAGCAGCTTGAGGCTAGCGGGCGCAGATACGCAGTATTTT
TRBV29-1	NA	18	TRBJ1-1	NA	CSVGGSRGGFSMNTEAFF	TGCAGCGTTGGGGGCTCTCGAGGGGGATTTTCCATGAACACTGAAGCTTTCTTT
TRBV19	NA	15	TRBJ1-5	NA	CASSMGTLSNQPQHF	TGTGCCAGCAGTATGGGGACACTTAGCAATCAGCCCCAGCATTTT
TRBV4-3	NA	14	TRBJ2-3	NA	CASSQFSGTDTQYF	TGCGCCAGCAGCCAATTCTCCGGCACAGATACGCAGTATTTT
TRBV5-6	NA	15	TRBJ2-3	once	CASTRSAGATDTQYF	TGTGCCAGCACCAGGTCCGCGGGGGCCACGGATACGCAGTATTTT
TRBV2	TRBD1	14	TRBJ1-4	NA	CASRRTGVIEKLFF	TGTGCCAGCAGACGGACAGGGGTAATTGAAAAACTGTTTTTT
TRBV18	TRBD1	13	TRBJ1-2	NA	CASGRDRGDGYTF	TGTGCCAGCGGACGGGACAGGGGGGATGGCTACACCTTC
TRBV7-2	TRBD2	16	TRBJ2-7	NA	CAGSLGTSGSIYEQYF	TGTGCCGGCAGCCTCGGGACTAGCGGGAGTATCTACGAGCAGTACTTC
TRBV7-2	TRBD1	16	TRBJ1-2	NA	CASSSGTGGFRNGYTF	TGTGCCAGCAGCTCCGGGACAGGGGGTTTTCGTAATGGCTACACCTTC
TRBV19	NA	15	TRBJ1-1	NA	CASSIAAGVGTEAFF	TGTGCCAGTAGTATAGCCGCAGGGGTAGGCACTGAAGCTTTCTTT
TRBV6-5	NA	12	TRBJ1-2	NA	CASRRHRDGYTF	TGTGCCAGCAGACGTCACAGGGATGGCTACACCTTC
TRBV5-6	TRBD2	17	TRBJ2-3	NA	CASSSWASGGAQDTQYF	TGTGCCAGCAGCTCCTGGGCTAGCGGGGGGGCCCAAGATACGCAGTATTTT
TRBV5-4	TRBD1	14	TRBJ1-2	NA	CASTQQGVDYGYTF	TGTGCCAGCACCCAACAGGGGGTTGACTATGGCTACACCTTC
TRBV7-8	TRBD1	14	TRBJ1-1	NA	CASSLGQANTEAFF	TGTGCCAGCAGCTTGGGACAGGCGAACACTGAAGCTTTCTTT
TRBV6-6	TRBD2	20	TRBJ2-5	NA	CASSRGQTSGRWRGQETQYF	TGTGCCAGCAGCAGGGGACAGACTAGCGGGAGGTGGAGGGGCCAAGAGACCCAGTACTTC
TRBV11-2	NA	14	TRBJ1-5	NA	CASSRTVSNQPQHF	TGTGCCAGCAGCCGGACAGTCAGCAATCAGCCCCAGCATTTT
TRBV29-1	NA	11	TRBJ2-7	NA	CSVEDPGEQYF	TGCAGCGTTGAAGATCCCGGGGAGCAGTACTTC
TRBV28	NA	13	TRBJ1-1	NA	CASVPQGTITRGF	TGTGCCAGCGTACCCCAGGGGACAATTACCAGAGGCTTT
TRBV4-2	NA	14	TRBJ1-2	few	CASSQEGGEYGYTF	TGTGCCAGCAGCCAAGAGGGGGGAGAGTATGGCTACACCTTC
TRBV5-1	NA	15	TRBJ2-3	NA	CASSLVARSTDTQYF	TGCGCCAGCAGCTTGGTGGCAAGAAGCACAGATACGCAGTATTTT
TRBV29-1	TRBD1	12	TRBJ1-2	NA	CSVRTGVYGYTF	TGCAGCGTAAGGACAGGGGTTTATGGCTACACCTTC
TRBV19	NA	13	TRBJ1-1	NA	CASARDRDTEAFF	TGTGCCAGTGCCAGGGATCGGGACACTGAAGCTTTCTTT
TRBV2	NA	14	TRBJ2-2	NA	CASSARTNTGELFF	TGTGCCAGCAGTGCCAGGACGAACACCGGGGAGCTGTTTTTT
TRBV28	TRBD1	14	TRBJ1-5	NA	CASRPGQVNQPQHF	TGTGCCAGCAGACCCGGACAGGTGAATCAGCCCCAGCATTTT
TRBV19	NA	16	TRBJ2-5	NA	CASSIGGRGGQETQYF	TGTGCCAGTAGTATAGGAGGAAGAGGGGGCCAAGAGACCCAGTACTTC
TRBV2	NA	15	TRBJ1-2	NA	CASRAAWGGGYGYTF	TGTGCCAGCAGGGCAGCATGGGGGGGTGGCTATGGCTACACCTTC
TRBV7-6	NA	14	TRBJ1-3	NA	CASSSQGWENTIYF	TGTGCCAGCAGCTCCCAGGGATGGGAAAACACCATATATTTT
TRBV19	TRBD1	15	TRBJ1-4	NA	CASSTPGQGGEKLFF	TGTGCCAGTAGTACTCCGGGACAGGGGGGCGAAAAACTGTTTTTT
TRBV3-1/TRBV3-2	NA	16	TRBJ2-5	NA	CASSQGGRQAGGTQYF	TGTGCCAGCAGCCAGGGGGGGCGACAGGCCGGCGGGACCCAGTACTTC
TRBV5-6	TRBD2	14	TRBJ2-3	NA	CASTGSGESDTQYF	TGTGCCAGTACGGGTAGCGGGGAGTCAGATACGCAGTATTTT
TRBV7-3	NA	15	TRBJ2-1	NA	CASSPRGAAYNEQFF	TGTGCCAGCAGCCCCCGGGGTGCTGCCTACAATGAGCAGTTCTTC
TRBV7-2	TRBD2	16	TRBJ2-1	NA	CASSSQGSGSRNEQFF	TGTGCCAGCAGCTCCCAGGGTAGCGGGAGTAGGAATGAGCAGTTCTTC
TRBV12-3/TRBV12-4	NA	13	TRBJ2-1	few	CASSFSSYNEQFF	TGTGCCAGCAGTTTCAGCTCCTACAATGAGCAGTTCTTC
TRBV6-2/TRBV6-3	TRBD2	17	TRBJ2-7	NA	CASSHSTSALGSYEQYF	TGTGCCAGCAGTCATTCCACTAGCGCCCTTGGCTCCTACGAGCAGTACTTC
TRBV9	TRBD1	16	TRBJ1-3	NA	CASSEESDRAGNTIYF	TGTGCCAGCAGCGAAGAGAGTGACAGGGCGGGAAACACCATATATTTT
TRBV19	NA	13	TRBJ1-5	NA	CASSIRDNQPQHF	TGTGCCAGTAGTATACGGGATAATCAGCCCCAGCATTTT
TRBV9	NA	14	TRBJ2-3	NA	CASTGKVSTDTQYF	TGTGCCAGCACCGGGAAGGTTAGCACAGATACGCAGTATTTT
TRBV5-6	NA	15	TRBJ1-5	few	CASSLRTQGGQPQHF	TGTGCCAGCAGCCTGCGGACTCAAGGCGGTCAGCCCCAGCATTTT
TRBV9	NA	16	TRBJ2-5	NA	CASSVALSGEQETQYF	TGTGCCAGCAGCGTAGCCCTTAGCGGAGAGCAAGAGACCCAGTACTTC
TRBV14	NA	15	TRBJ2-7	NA	CASSQDRRRRREQYF	TGTGCCAGCAGCCAAGATAGGCGGAGGAGAAGGGAGCAGTACTTC
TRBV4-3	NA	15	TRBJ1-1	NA	CASSQALDRNTEAFF	TGCGCCAGCAGCCAAGCGCTTGACAGGAACACTGAAGCTTTCTTT
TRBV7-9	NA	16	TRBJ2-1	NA	CASSFLDFPPGNEQFF	TGTGCCAGCAGCTTCCTGGACTTCCCCCCGGGGAATGAGCAGTTCTTC